This is a list of T cell receptor beta chains from one sample in a study of control samples from healthy donors and cancer patients. Sequenced by immunoSEQ multiplex PCR; TCRdb stores in-frame clones only, minus some. Among approximately 92,000 clones listed, 93% were seen once. Material: blood. The receptors were gathered from a woman in her twenties or thirties in good health. Each CDR3 is given with its conserved first and last residue. D genes are given only for firm matches. The listing skips clone size in some rows; elsewhere it reads once, few, many or a size class.

J: TRBJ1-5; size: NA; V: TRBV18; D: NA; DNA: TGTGCCAGCTCACCCGAGGTGGGTCAGCCCCAGCATTTT; CDR3: CASSPEVGQPQHF
J: TRBJ2-1; size: once; V: TRBV9; D: NA; DNA: TGTGCCAGCAGCTATAACAATGAGCAGTTCTTC; CDR3: CASSYNNEQFF
J: TRBJ1-2; size: NA; V: TRBV6-5; D: NA; DNA: TGTGCCAGCAGTTTGACAGTTAACTATGGCTACACCTTC; CDR3: CASSLTVNYGYTF
J: TRBJ1-1; size: NA; V: TRBV4-1; D: NA; DNA: TGCGCCAGCACTCCAAGCTGGGGAGCATTAACTGAAGCTTTCTTT; CDR3: CASTPSWGALTEAFF
J: TRBJ1-5; size: NA; V: TRBV2; D: NA; DNA: TGTGCCAGCAGTAAACCCGCTGGGGGAGGGGCACAGAATCAGCCCCAGCATTTT; CDR3: CASSKPAGGGAQNQPQHF
J: TRBJ1-5; size: NA; V: TRBV10-3; D: NA; DNA: TGTGCCATCAGTGTAGACGGGAATCAGCCCCAGCATTTT; CDR3: CAISVDGNQPQHF
J: TRBJ2-6; size: few; V: TRBV27; D: NA; DNA: TGTGCCAGCAGTTCCTCGGACAGTAACTCTGGGGCCAACGTCCTGACTTTC; CDR3: CASSSSDSNSGANVLTF
J: TRBJ1-1; size: NA; V: TRBV5-1; D: TRBD1; DNA: TGCGCCAGCAGCTCGGCAACAGGGGGAGATACTGAAGCTTTCTTT; CDR3: CASSSATGGDTEAFF
J: TRBJ2-5; size: NA; V: TRBV13; D: NA; DNA: TGTGCCAGCAGCTTATCTGGGTTCCGGGCACAAGAGACCCAGTACTTC; CDR3: CASSLSGFRAQETQYF
J: TRBJ1-1; size: NA; V: TRBV7-9; D: NA; DNA: TGTGCCAGCAGCCCGAAGAACACTGAAGCTTTCTTT; CDR3: CASSPKNTEAFF
J: TRBJ1-6; size: NA; V: TRBV6-5; D: NA; DNA: TGTGCCAGCAGTTATAGCCGGGGCCTCAATTCACCCCTCCACTTT; CDR3: CASSYSRGLNSPLHF
J: TRBJ1-3; size: NA; V: TRBV2; D: NA; DNA: TGTGCCAGCAGTGCAGGGGATGGAAACACCATATATTTT; CDR3: CASSAGDGNTIYF
J: TRBJ2-7; size: NA; V: TRBV9; D: TRBD1; DNA: TGTGCCAGCAGCGTAGGACAGGGGCCTTCCTACGAGCAGTACTTC; CDR3: CASSVGQGPSYEQYF
J: TRBJ1-1; size: NA; V: TRBV28; D: NA; DNA: TGTGCCAGCAGTCTAGGGGATGTGTGGGGGAACACTGAAGCTTTCTTT; CDR3: CASSLGDVWGNTEAFF
J: TRBJ2-1; size: NA; V: TRBV10-1; D: TRBD2; DNA: TGCGCCAGCAGGGCTAGCGGGAGTTCCCCTCAGGTTGATGAGCAGTTCTTC; CDR3: CASRASGSSPQVDEQFF
J: TRBJ1-1; size: NA; V: TRBV28; D: TRBD1; DNA: TGTGCCAGCAGTCCCCCAAGGACAGGGGACACTGAAGCTTTCTTT; CDR3: CASSPPRTGDTEAFF
J: TRBJ1-2; size: NA; V: TRBV5-1; D: TRBD1; DNA: TGCGCCAGCAGCCCGACAGGGGATGAAGGCGGCTACACCTTC; CDR3: CASSPTGDEGGYTF
J: TRBJ1-5; size: NA; V: TRBV6-5; D: NA; DNA: TGTGCCAGCAGACGGGACCGAATAGATCAGCCCCAGCATTTT; CDR3: CASRRDRIDQPQHF
J: TRBJ1-1; size: few; V: TRBV7-9; D: NA; DNA: TGTGCCAGCAGCTTAGACGGGGGGTTCATGAACACTGAAGCTTTCTTT; CDR3: CASSLDGGFMNTEAFF
J: TRBJ1-2; size: NA; V: TRBV6-5; D: TRBD1; DNA: TGTGCCAGCAGTTACATGATCCCAGCAGGGGGAAGTTACACCTTC; CDR3: CASSYMIPAGGSYTF
J: TRBJ1-6; size: NA; V: TRBV27; D: TRBD1; DNA: TGTGCCAGCAGTTTAGAATCCGGGACAGGGCGAATAACCTATAATTCACCCCTCCACTTT; CDR3: CASSLESGTGRITYNSPLHF
J: TRBJ2-2; size: NA; V: TRBV19; D: NA; DNA: TGTGCCAGTACACGAGCCGGGGAGCTGTTTTTT; CDR3: CASTRAGELFF
J: TRBJ1-2; size: NA; V: TRBV18; D: NA; DNA: TGTGCCAGCTCACCTTCGACAGAGGCTAACTATGGCTACACCTTC; CDR3: CASSPSTEANYGYTF